This T cell receptor (beta chain) derives from a study of PD-1 and CTLA-4 blockade in melanoma. Trimming shortened V by 2 bases and J by 6 bases, and 11 bases separated the two germline ends. CDR3 length: 14 residues. Germline CDR1 is MDHEN and CDR2 is SYDVKM. Sequencing was performed with immunoSEQ multiplex PCR; in TCRdb, only in-frame clones are kept and a portion is missing. The data show 23,000 or so clones, with more than 70% seen just once and less than 9.5% held by the top ten. This TCR was sampled from a human donor with melanoma. The material sequenced was CD8+ T cells from peripheral blood, taken before anti-PD-1 treatment. This chain uses TRBV28 with TRBJ2-1, with D perhaps TRBD2 (5 bases). The CDR3 protein is CASSLGLGSNEQFF. The CDR3 nucleotides are TGTGCCAGCAGTTTAGGGTTGGGGAGCAATGAGCAGTTCTTC. Looking up the rest from reference TRBV28 and TRBJ2-1 gives the full variable domain: DVKVTQSSRYLVKRTGEKVFLECVQDMDHENMFWYRQDPGLGLRLIYFSYDVKMKEKGDIPEGYSVSREKKERFSLILESASTNQTSMYLCASSLGLGSNEQFFGPGTRLTVL.